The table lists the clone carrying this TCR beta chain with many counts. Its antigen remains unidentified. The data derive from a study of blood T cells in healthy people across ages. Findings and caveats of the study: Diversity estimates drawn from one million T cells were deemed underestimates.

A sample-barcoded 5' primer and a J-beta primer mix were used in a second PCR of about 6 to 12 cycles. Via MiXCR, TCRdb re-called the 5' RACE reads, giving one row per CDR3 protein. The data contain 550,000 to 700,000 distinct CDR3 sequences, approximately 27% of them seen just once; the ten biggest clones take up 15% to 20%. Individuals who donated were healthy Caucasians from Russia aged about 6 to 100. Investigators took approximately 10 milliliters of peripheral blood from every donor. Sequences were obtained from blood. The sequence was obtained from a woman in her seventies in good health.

In DNA form, the CDR3 reads TGCGCCAGCAGCCAAATAGGTACTGGACAGGCCTACGAGCAGTACTTC. It is translated as CASSQIGTGQAYEQYF. The rearrangement joins TRBV5-1 to TRBJ2-7; 7 bases are shared with TRBD1. Germline V CDR1 and CDR2: SGHRS, YFSETQ. J gave up 2 bases and V 4 bases, and 12 bases lay outside the gene matches. The CDR3 length is 16 residues.